The T cell receptor (beta chain) described here comes from a study of blood T cell repertoires in COVID-19 (dated by TCRdb to about 2020). About the full investigation: Samples from collaborators originated in the United States, Italy and Spain and spanned both the acute and convalescent phases of COVID-19. The material from the prospective study consisted of cDNA or gDNA derived from T cells, B-cell-depleted T cells, or PBMCs. A de-identified subject ID, COVID-19 status, age in years and sex were almost always included in the sample metadata. The samples were drawn from two sources: the first 160 participants of the ongoing ImmuneRACE study, and over 1,000 subjects contributed by 6 global collaborators. The repertoires were released in a freely available public database intended as a resource for research on the immune response to SARS-CoV-2. HLA class I and class II types, where available, came from metadata supplied by the sample provider rather than from assay-based typing. Deeply sampled blood TCRbeta repertoires from subjects exposed to, actively infected with, or recovered from COVID-19 were included in the dataset. Overall study results and their limits: The amount of clinical and demographic metadata varied by source and participant and was provided uncurated.

Whole blood was collected in K2EDTA tubes by collaborating institutions according to the institutions' own protocols. Collaborator samples were shipped for TCRbeta analysis as frozen whole blood, isolated PBMCs, or DNA extracted from either sample type. A single count supports this clone. This receptor's antigen is unknown. Base qualities are missing; no much larger clone stands one base away. From its cysteine to its phenylalanine, the CDR3 spans 13 amino acids. Here the CDR3 DNA is all that survives: 39 bases in frame from base 1. Sequences ENHRY (CDR1) and SYGVKD (CDR2) are obtained from the germline V gene. V is clipped by 4 bases and J by 8 bases, and the sequence between their germline boundaries is 14 bases long. The immunoSEQ Assay, a bias-controlled multiplex PCR, was used to amplify TCRbeta CDR3 regions from genomic DNA. For the original study's pipeline: The number of nucleated cells in each sample was estimated by amplification of reference gene primers within the assay. To quantify the absolute abundance of each unique TCRbeta CDR3 rearrangement, sequence reads were collapsed and filtered. For each sample, productive Simpson clonality was calculated as the square root of Simpson's diversity index across productive rearrangements. TCRdb retrieved this table from immuneACCESS and kept in-frame rearrangements only. Not all clones are present; in checked studies, unresolved V genes account for under half, and no reason is known for the remainder. That table supplies the V and J calls and clone size; D and trimming were determined from the DNA. Present in this sample are about 200,000 clones, 70% to 90% of which were seen just once. In total, the top ten clones hold 4.9% of the sample.

This clonotype was sampled from a woman aged 80 or over with acute or convalescent COVID-19. The sequenced material came from peripheral blood. The chain employs TRBV10-3 and TRBJ1-2; perhaps TRBD1 is the D gene, with 6 bases matching. The DNA is as follows: TGTGCCATCAGTGCCGGGACACCCTCGGGCTACACCTTC. Its amino acids are CAISAGTPSGYTF.